Listed below are T cell receptor beta chains from one sample, sequenced in a study of blood T cell repertoires in COVID-19. Measured with immunoSEQ multiplex PCR; TCRdb has only the in-frame clones, and not every one. Of about 210,000 clones listed, 70% to 90% are singletons. Material for sequencing was PBMCs or T cells enriched from blood (not recorded which). Receptors originate from a man aged 25 to 40 with acute COVID-19. The CDR3 runs from the conserved cysteine through the conserved F or W. D genes are given only for firm matches. The size of a clone is reported for some rows only, either as once, few or many, or as a class for expanded clones.

V,J,D,length,size,DNA,CDR3
TRBV28,TRBJ2-2,-,15,-,TGTGCCAGCAGTTTGTGGCAGACGAACACCGGGGAGCTGTTTTTT,CASSLWQTNTGELFF
TRBV19,TRBJ1-2,TRBD1,17,-,TGTGCCAGTAGTATAGATCGGACAGGGGATTCTAACTATGGCTACACCTTC,CASSIDRTGDSNYGYTF
TRBV28,TRBJ1-3,TRBD1,16,-,TGTGCCAGCAGTATTCTCAGGGGGGAACAGCGAAACACCATATATTTT,CASSILRGEQRNTIYF
TRBV19,TRBJ1-2,TRBD1,14,-,TGTGCCAGTTCGCCGGGACAGGGTAACTATGGCTACACCTTC,CASSPGQGNYGYTF
TRBV19,TRBJ1-2,-,13,few,TGTGCCAGTAGTGCCAGGTCTAACTATGGCTACACCTTC,CASSARSNYGYTF
TRBV27,TRBJ2-7,-,14,-,TGTGCCAGCAGTTTAGGGGGGTCCTCCTACGAGCAGTACTTC,CASSLGGSSYEQYF
TRBV5-6,TRBJ1-5,-,14,-,TGTGCCAGCAGCGGGGGCGGGGGCGACCAGCCCCAGCATTTT,CASSGGGGDQPQHF
TRBV6-5,TRBJ1-1,-,13,-,TGTGCCAGCAGCGCGCAGGGGAACACTGAAGCTTTCTTT,CASSAQGNTEAFF
TRBV5-1,TRBJ2-7,TRBD1,16,-,TGCGCCAGCAGCTTGGGGTCGACAGGGGGCCTGGACGAGCAGTACTTC,CASSLGSTGGLDEQYF
TRBV9,TRBJ2-1,-,15,-,TGTGCCAGCAGCGTAGAGGAGGGGGGGCCGAATGAGCAGTTCTTC,CASSVEEGGPNEQFF
TRBV19,TRBJ1-3,TRBD1,15,-,TGTGCCAGTAGTACCCGGACAGGGTCTGGAAACACCATATATTTT,CASSTRTGSGNTIYF
TRBV6-5,TRBJ2-2,-,12,few,TGTGCCAGCGCTCACTACACCGGGGAGCTGTTTTTT,CASAHYTGELFF
TRBV19,TRBJ2-1,-,15,-,TGTGCCAGTAGTTTGGGGGGACAGCGAGACAATGAGCAGTTCTTC,CASSLGGQRDNEQFF
TRBV12-3/TRBV12-4,TRBJ2-1,-,13,-,TGTGCCAGCAGTTTTTCCGCCTACAATGAGCAGTTCTTC,CASSFSAYNEQFF
TRBV7-9,TRBJ2-5,TRBD1,13,-,TGTGCCAGCAGCCTACAGGGGTGGGAGACCCAGTACTTC,CASSLQGWETQYF
TRBV9,TRBJ2-5,TRBD1,15,few,TGTGCCAGCAGCCTGGGACAGGGAAAACAAGAGACCCAGTACTTC,CASSLGQGKQETQYF
TRBV29-1,TRBJ2-7,TRBD1,16,-,TGCAGCGTTCGGGTGACAGGGGTCCATTTTAGTTACGAGCAGTACTTC,CSVRVTGVHFSYEQYF
TRBV27,TRBJ1-2,-,15,-,TGTGCCAGCAGTCTGAATCCAGATCCCAGCTATGGCTACACCTTC,CASSLNPDPSYGYTF
TRBV4-1,TRBJ1-1,-,14,-,TGCGCCAGCAGCCAAGATAGGGGGTCCACTGAAGCTTTCTTT,CASSQDRGSTEAFF
TRBV28,TRBJ1-1,TRBD1,14,-,TGTGCCAGCATTGGGACAGGGCCCAACACTGAAGCTTTCTTT,CASIGTGPNTEAFF
TRBV15,TRBJ1-5,-,18,-,TGTGCCACCAGCAGGGGAAGTAATACAGGGAGCGGAAATCAGCCCCAGCATTTT,CATSRGSNTGSGNQPQHF
TRBV29-1,TRBJ1-1,-,16,once,TGCAGCGTACCTCCAAACAGGGAAGGGATGAACACTGAAGCTTTCTTT,CSVPPNREGMNTEAFF
TRBV9,TRBJ2-5,TRBD1,14,-,TGTGCCAGCAGCGTAGCGACAGGGAAAGAGACCCAGTACTTC,CASSVATGKETQYF